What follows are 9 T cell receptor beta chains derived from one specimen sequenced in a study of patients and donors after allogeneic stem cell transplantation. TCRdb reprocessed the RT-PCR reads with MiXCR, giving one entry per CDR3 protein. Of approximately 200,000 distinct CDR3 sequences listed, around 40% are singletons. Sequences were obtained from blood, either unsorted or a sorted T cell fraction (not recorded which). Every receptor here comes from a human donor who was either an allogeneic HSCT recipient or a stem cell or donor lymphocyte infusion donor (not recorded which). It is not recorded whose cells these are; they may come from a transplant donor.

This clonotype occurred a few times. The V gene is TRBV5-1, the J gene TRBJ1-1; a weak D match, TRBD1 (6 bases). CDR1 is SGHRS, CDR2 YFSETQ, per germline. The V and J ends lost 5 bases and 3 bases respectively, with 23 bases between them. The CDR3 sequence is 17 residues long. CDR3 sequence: CASSLSRDTENDTEAFF. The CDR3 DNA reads TGCGCCAGCAGTCTCTCCCGGGACACGGAGAATGACACTGAAGCTTTCTTT.

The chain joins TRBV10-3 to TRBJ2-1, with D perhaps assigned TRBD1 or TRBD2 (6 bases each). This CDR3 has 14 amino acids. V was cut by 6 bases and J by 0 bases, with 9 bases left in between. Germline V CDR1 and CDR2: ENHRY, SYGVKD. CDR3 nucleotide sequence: TGTGCCATCAGCGGGGGCTTCTCCTACAATGAGCAGTTCTTC. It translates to CAISGGFSYNEQFF.

The CDR3 sequence is CASSFPDNEQFF. The CDR3 DNA reads TGTGCCAGCAGTTTTCCCGACAATGAGCAGTTCTTC. The V and J genes are TRBV28 and TRBJ2-1, with D uncertain. V was cut by 3 bases and J by 5 bases, with 5 bases left in between. CDR3 size: 12 residues. The germline V gene has CDR1 MDHEN and CDR2 SYDVKM. Variable domain in full (rest from reference TRBV28 and TRBJ2-1): DVKVTQSSRYLVKRTGEKVFLECVQDMDHENMFWYRQDPGLGLRLIYFSYDVKMKEKGDIPEGYSVSREKKERFSLILESASTNQTSMYLCASSFPDNEQFFGPGTRLTVL.

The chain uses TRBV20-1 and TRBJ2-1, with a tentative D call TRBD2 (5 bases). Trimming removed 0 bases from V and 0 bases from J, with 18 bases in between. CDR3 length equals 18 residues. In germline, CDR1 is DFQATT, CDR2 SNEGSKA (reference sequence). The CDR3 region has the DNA TGCAGTGCTAGAGAAGCCGGGGTAGCCTTCGCCTCCTACAATGAGCAGTTCTTC. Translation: CSAREAGVAFASYNEQFF.

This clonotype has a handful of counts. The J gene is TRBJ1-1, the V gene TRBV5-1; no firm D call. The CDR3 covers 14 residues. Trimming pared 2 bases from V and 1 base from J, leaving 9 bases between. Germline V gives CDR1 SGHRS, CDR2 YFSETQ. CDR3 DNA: TGCGCCAGCAGCTTCCCGGGATCGAACACTGAAGCTTTCTTT. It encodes CASSFPGSNTEAFF.

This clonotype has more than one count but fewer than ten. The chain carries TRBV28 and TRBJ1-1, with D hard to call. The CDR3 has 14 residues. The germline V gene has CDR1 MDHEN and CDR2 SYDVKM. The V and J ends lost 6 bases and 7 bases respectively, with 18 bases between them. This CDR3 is CASSQSRFRDEAFF. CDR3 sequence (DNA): TGTGCCAGCAGCCAGTCCCGGTTTAGAGATGAAGCTTTCTTT.

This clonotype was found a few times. The CDR3: CASTSTGAGRDSPLHF. The CDR3 bases are TGTGCCAGCACCTCCACGGGCGCAGGGCGAGATTCACCCCTCCACTTT. The V gene is TRBV6-5, the J gene TRBJ1-6; a possible D gene is TRBD1 (5 bases). Germline V gene sequence: CDR1 MNHEY, CDR2 SVGAGI. This CDR3 region has 16 residues. Trimming shortened V by 7 bases and J by 8 bases, and 21 bases separated the two germline ends.

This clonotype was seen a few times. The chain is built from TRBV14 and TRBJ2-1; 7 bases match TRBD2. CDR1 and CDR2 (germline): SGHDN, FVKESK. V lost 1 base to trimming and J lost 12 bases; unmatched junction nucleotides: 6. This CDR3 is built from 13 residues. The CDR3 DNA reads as TGTGCCAGCAGCCAAGTGTATTGGGGGGGGCAGTTCTTC. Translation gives CASSQVYWGGQFF. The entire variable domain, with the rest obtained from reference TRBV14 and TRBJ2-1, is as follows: EAGVTQFPSHSVIEKGQTVTLRCDPISGHDNLYWYRRVMGKEIKFLLHFVKESKQDESGMPNNRFLAERTGGTYSTLKVQPAELEDSGVYFCASSQVYWGGQFFGPGTRLTVL.

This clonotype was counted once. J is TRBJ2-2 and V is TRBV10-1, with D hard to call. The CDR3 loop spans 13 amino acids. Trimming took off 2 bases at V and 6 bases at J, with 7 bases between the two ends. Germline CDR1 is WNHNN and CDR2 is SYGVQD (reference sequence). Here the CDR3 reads CASSEGVPGELFF. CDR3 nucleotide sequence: TGCGCCAGCAGTGAGGGGGTCCCCGGGGAGCTGTTTTTT.